What follows are 22 T cell receptor beta chains derived from one specimen sequenced in a study of regulatory T cells in long-lasting Graves disease. The TCR beta library used iRepertoire HTBI primers with Arm-PCR amplification of CDR3. One entry per CDR3 protein results from TCRdb running MiXCR on the multiplex PCR reads. The sample records fewer than 650,000 distinct CDR3 sequences, under 20% being singletons. Time point noted: newly diagnosed GD, antithyroid drugs for less than 3 months. Following extraction of RNA from PBMCs, that RNA was used to make the TCR library. These data also formed part of another study, on T cells in Graves' hyperthyroidism and ophthalmopathy.

The sequencing here drew on peripheral blood mononuclear cells (PBMCs), taken at new diagnosis, from a patient treated with antithyroid drugs. The receptors shown here come from a woman aged 25 to 39 with Graves disease.

This clonotype was found many times. The chain joins TRBV3-1 to TRBJ2-7, with 7 nucleotides matching TRBD2. CDR3 length: 17 amino acids. Germline trimming cut 1 base from V and 6 bases from J; bases unmatched to any gene: 15. Germline CDR1 reads LGHDT; CDR2 reads YNNKEL (reference sequence). The CDR3 loop is CASSQGAGGRGGSEQYF. The DNA for the CDR3 is TGTGCCAGCAGCCAAGGCGCGGGCGGGAGAGGAGGGAGCGAGCAGTACTTC.

This clonotype was seen repeatedly, ten times or more. The chain is built from TRBV6-4 and TRBJ2-1, with 8 bases that match TRBD2. The CDR3 has 15 residues. The V gene's germline CDR1 is MRHNA and CDR2 SNTAGT. The V gene end was trimmed by 0 bases and the J gene end by 2 bases; junction bases not matched to a gene: 0. This chain's CDR3 is CASSDSAGAYNEQFF. CDR3 bases: TGTGCCAGCAGTGACTCAGCGGGAGCCTACAATGAGCAGTTCTTC.

This clonotype was observed many times. The chain couples TRBV20-1 to TRBJ2-1; weak D call: TRBD2 (5 bases). In germline, CDR1 is DFQATT, CDR2 SNEGSKA (reference sequence). The CDR3 is made up of 15 amino acids. V was trimmed by 3 bases and J by 9 bases, leaving 21 bases between them. The CDR3: CSASSGYVGSSEQFF. The CDR3 DNA reads TGCAGTGCTAGTTCGGGGTATGTAGGATCAAGTGAGCAGTTCTTC.

This clonotype was observed at least ten times. The chain employs TRBV28 and TRBJ1-3; no reliable D call. The CDR3 runs to 13 residues. Germline V lookup: CDR1 MDHEN, CDR2 SYDVKM. Trimming shortened V by 10 bases and J by 0 bases, and 10 bases separated the two germline ends. The CDR3 is CATGRNSGNTIYF. DNA of the CDR3: TGTGCCACCGGACGGAACTCTGGAAACACCATATATTTT.

The table lists this clonotype with many counts. This chain joins TRBV10-3 and TRBJ1-2, with unresolved D. V was trimmed by 0 bases and J by 4 bases, leaving 9 bases between them. The CDR3 contains 14 residues. Germline CDR1 reads ENHRY; CDR2 reads SYGVKD. CDR3 region: CAISESTVRYGYTF. The CDR3 DNA reads as TGTGCCATCAGTGAGTCTACAGTACGCTATGGCTACACCTTC.

This clonotype was seen a few times. V is TRBV2 and J is TRBJ1-5; possibly TRBD1 for D (5 bases). In germline, CDR1 is SNHLY, CDR2 FYNNEI. CDR3 size: 15 residues. V shed 3 bases and J shed 6 bases, with 15 bases lying between them. The CDR3 loop is CASSEAGGLGQPQHF. The CDR3 nucleotides are TGTGCCAGCAGTGAGGCGGGGGGATTGGGTCAGCCCCAGCATTTT.

This clonotype was seen only once. The chain has TRBV12-3 or TRBV12-4 and TRBJ1-2; the match to TRBD1 covers 8 bases. V lost 1 base to trimming and J lost 5 bases; unmatched junction nucleotides: 6. The CDR3 covers 15 residues. The CDR3 sequence is CASSLGSGQEYGYTF. CDR3 sequence (DNA): TGTGCCAGCAGTTTAGGTTCGGGACAGGAGTATGGCTACACCTTC.

Ten or more counts support this clonotype. The rearrangement uses TRBV7-2 and TRBJ2-5; 9 bases agree with TRBD1. This CDR3 has 17 amino acids. Germline V lookup: CDR1 SGHTA, CDR2 FQGNSA. V gave up 6 bases and J gave up 4 bases; unmatched junction bases: 15. The CDR3 sequence: CASSLTGTGTRGETQYF. CDR3 sequence (DNA): TGTGCCAGCAGTTTAACCGGGACAGGGACTCGGGGAGAGACCCAGTACTTC.

This clonotype was recorded at least ten times. The chain has TRBV6-5 and TRBJ2-7, with TRBD2 identical over 8 bases. Germline CDR1 MNHEY, CDR2 SVGAGI. The CDR3 loop spans 15 amino acids. V lost 0 bases and J lost 4; bases outside the gene matches: 5. The CDR3 sequence is CASSYSASGLYEQYF. The CDR3 region has the DNA TGTGCCAGCAGTTACTCTGCTAGCGGGCTATACGAGCAGTACTTC.

This clonotype was picked up many times. This chain links TRBV3-1 with TRBJ1-2, with D unresolved. Trimming shortened V by 0 bases and J by 4 bases, and 9 bases separated the two germline ends. The CDR3 contains 14 residues. CDR1 LGHDT and CDR2 YNNKEL come from the germline V gene (reference sequence). Here the CDR3 reads CASSQDRGPYGYTF. The CDR3 DNA reads TGTGCCAGCAGCCAAGATCGGGGTCCCTATGGCTACACCTTC.

Turning to this clonotype: A much larger clone is a single base away; this may be a read error. V is TRBV28 and J is TRBJ2-1, with 7 bases fitting TRBD2. With V trimmed by 5 bases and J by 5 bases, 12 bases remained unmatched. This CDR3 region has 16 residues. CDR1 and CDR2 (germline): MDHEN, SYDVKM. This chain's CDR3 is CASSPWGGVEHNEQFF. CDR3 nucleotide sequence: TGTGCCAGCAGTCCCTGGGGGGGGGTGGAACACAATGAGCAGTTCTTC. Full variable domain (outside the CDR3, taken from reference TRBV28 and TRBJ2-1): DVKVTQSSRYLVKRTGEKVFLECVQDMDHENMFWYRQDPGLGLRLIYFSYDVKMKEKGDIPEGYSVSREKKERFSLILESASTNQTSMYLCASSPWGGVEHNEQFFGPGTRLTVL.

The CDR3 nucleotides are TGTGCCAGCAGAAAAATCGCGAACACCGGGGAGCTGTTTTTT. Its translation is CASRKIANTGELFF. The chain employs TRBV2 and TRBJ2-2, with D hard to call. With 6 bases removed from V and 0 bases from J, the gap between germline ends came to 8 bases. The CDR3 runs to 14 residues. Germline CDR1 SNHLY, CDR2 FYNNEI.

The V gene is TRBV11-2, the J gene TRBJ2-1; D gene ambiguous. Per germline, CDR1 SGHAT and CDR2 FQNNGV. The ends were cut back, 0 bases at V and 6 bases at J, with 15 bases in the middle. CDR3 length: 16 residues. The CDR3 sequence is CASSLDRIRLFNEQFF. The CDR3 DNA reads TGTGCCAGCAGCTTAGATCGGATACGCCTGTTCAATGAGCAGTTCTTC.

This clonotype has a count of ten or more. The V call is TRBV2, the J call TRBJ2-2, with TRBD2 matching 14 bases. Germline CDR1 reads SNHLY; CDR2 reads FYNNEI. The CDR3 consists of 16 residues. Germline trimming cut 6 bases from V and 3 bases from J; bases unmatched to any gene: 3. The CDR3 nucleotides read TGTGCCAGCAGGCGACTAGCGGGAGGGGACACCGGGGAGCTGTTTTTT. Its protein product is CASRRLAGGDTGELFF.

CDR3 DNA sequence: TGTGCCAGCAGGCGATTGGGAAACTATGGCTACACCTTC. The encoded protein is CASRRLGNYGYTF. The chain couples TRBV27 to TRBJ1-2; no definite D call. V lost 6 bases to trimming and J lost 2 bases, with 10 bases between them. Looked up from germline, CDR1 is MNHEY and CDR2 is SMNVEV (reference sequence). CDR3 length: 13 amino acids.

V gene TRBV5-1 combines with J gene TRBJ1-2; D perhaps matches TRBD1 (5 bases). This CDR3 has 14 amino acids. Trimming pared 2 bases from V and 0 bases from J, leaving 8 bases between. Germline lookup yields CDR1 SGHRS and CDR2 YFSETQ. The chain's CDR3 is CASSFGGANYGYTF. The CDR3, as DNA: TGCGCCAGCAGCTTCGGGGGAGCTAACTATGGCTACACCTTC.

This clonotype showed up many times. The gene calls are TRBV28 and TRBJ1-5; D not certain. Trimming took 5 bases from V and 7 from J, leaving 9 bases between them. The CDR3 has 12 residues. Per germline, CDR1 MDHEN and CDR2 SYDVKM. CDR3 residues: CASSLALQPQHF. The CDR3 nucleotides read TGTGCCAGCAGTCTGGCCCTGCAGCCCCAGCATTTT.

The rearrangement links TRBV12-3 or TRBV12-4 to TRBJ1-3; D is uncertain. Trimming left V 6 bases short and J 0 bases short, with 9 bases between. This CDR3 spans 14 amino acids. This CDR3 reads CASSLLHSGNTIYF. DNA for the CDR3: TGTGCCAGCAGCTTGTTGCACTCTGGAAACACCATATATTTT.

Only a few counts were recorded for this clonotype. V usage is TRBV3-1 and J usage is TRBJ1-5, with D unclear. The germline gives CDR1 LGHDT, CDR2 YNNKEL (reference sequence). The CDR3 loop spans 16 amino acids. Trimming shortened V by 4 bases and J by 0 bases, and 13 bases separated the two germline ends. CDR3 nucleotides: TGTGCCAGCAGCCCCTTAACTGGATATAGCAATCAGCCCCAGCATTTT. Protein sequence: CASSPLTGYSNQPQHF.

Ten or more counts support this clonotype. V and J are TRBV6-5 and TRBJ1-1, with D perhaps matching TRBD1 (6 bases). This CDR3 has 14 amino acids. V was trimmed by 2 bases and J by 8 bases, leaving 15 bases between them. Germline loops: CDR1 MNHEY, CDR2 SVGAGI. The CDR3 reads CASSYPDRMSEAFF. Written as DNA, the CDR3 is TGTGCCAGCAGTTACCCCGACAGGATGTCCGAAGCTTTCTTT.

Ten or more counts support this clonotype. The chain is built from TRBV28 and TRBJ2-7; a possible D gene is TRBD1 (5 bases). V lost 7 bases, J lost 3 bases, and 13 bases lay in between. Germline V gene data show CDR1 as MDHEN and CDR2 as SYDVKM. The CDR3 length is 13 residues. This chain's CDR3 is CASKGRWGYEQYF. Here the CDR3 DNA reads TGTGCCAGCAAGGGGCGGTGGGGCTACGAGCAGTACTTC.

This sequence joins TRBV15 and TRBJ1-5; possibly TRBD1 for D (5 bases). The CDR3 length is 15 residues. V lost 2 bases, J lost 5 bases, and 13 bases lay in between. From germline, CDR1 is LNHNV and CDR2 YYDKDF (reference sequence). The CDR3 here is CATSRKAGKDQPQHF. The CDR3 region has the DNA TGTGCCACCAGCAGAAAAGCAGGGAAAGATCAGCCCCAGCATTTT.